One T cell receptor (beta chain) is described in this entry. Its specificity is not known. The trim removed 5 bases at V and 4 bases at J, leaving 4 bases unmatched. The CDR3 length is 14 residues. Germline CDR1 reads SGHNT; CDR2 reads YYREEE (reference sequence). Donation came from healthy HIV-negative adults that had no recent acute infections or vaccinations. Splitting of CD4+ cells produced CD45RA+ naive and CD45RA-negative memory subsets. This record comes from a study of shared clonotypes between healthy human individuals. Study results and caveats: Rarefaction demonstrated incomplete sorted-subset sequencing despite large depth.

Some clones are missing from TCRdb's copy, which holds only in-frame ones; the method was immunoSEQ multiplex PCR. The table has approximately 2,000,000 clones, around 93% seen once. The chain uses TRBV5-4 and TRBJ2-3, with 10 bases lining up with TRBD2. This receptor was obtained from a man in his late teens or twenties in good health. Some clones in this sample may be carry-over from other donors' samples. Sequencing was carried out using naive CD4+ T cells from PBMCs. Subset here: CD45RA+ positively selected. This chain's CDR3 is CASRASGSADTQYF. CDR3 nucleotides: TGTGCCAGCAGGGCTAGCGGGAGTGCAGATACGCAGTATTTT.